Below, 29 T cell receptor beta chains from the same sample are listed, as sequenced in a study of cytomegalovirus exposure and HLA in healthy donors. The PCR used 60 Vbeta and 13 Jbeta primers. The repertoire was sequenced with immunoSEQ multiplex PCR; TCRdb's copy has only in-frame clones and lacks some. The data contain 150,000 to 200,000 clones, 82% of them seen just once; the ten biggest clones take up approximately 1.6%. The sequenced material came from PBMCs. The origin of the receptors is a girl aged 5 to 17 in good health and CMV-seropositive.

The sample holds one count of this clone. CDR3 nucleotide sequence: TGTGCCAGCAGTACTGGGGACAGGGGGACCACCTATGGCTACACCTTC. This translates into CASSTGDRGTTYGYTF. V usage is TRBV28 and J usage is TRBJ1-2; 11 nucleotides agree with TRBD1. Trimming at V came to 5 bases and at J to 4 bases, leaving 9 bases not matched to a gene. The germline V gene encodes CDR1 MDHEN and CDR2 SYDVKM. This CDR3 has 16 residues.

The V and J genes are TRBV7-2 and TRBJ1-5, with D perhaps TRBD1 (6 bases). V was shortened by 2 bases and J by 0 bases, with 8 bases between the two germline ends. The V gene's germline CDR1 is SGHTA and CDR2 FQGNSA. The CDR3 runs 15 residues. This CDR3 is CASSLQTGSNQPQHF. The DNA for the CDR3 is TGTGCCAGCAGCTTACAGACAGGTAGCAATCAGCCCCAGCATTTT.

This chain joins TRBV18 and TRBJ2-3, with TRBD2 identical over 10 bases. Trimming took 5 bases from V and 1 from J; bases not matched to a gene: 6. Per germline, CDR1 KGHSH and CDR2 LQKENI. CDR3 length: 16 amino acids. The CDR3 protein is CASSTRTSGGTDTQYF. CDR3 DNA sequence: TGTGCCAGCTCAACAAGGACTAGCGGTGGCACAGATACGCAGTATTTT.

This clone showed up just once. The chain is built from TRBV10-3 and TRBJ2-1, with a tentative D call TRBD2 (5 bases). CDR1 ENHRY and CDR2 SYGVKD come from the germline V gene. The CDR3 is 12 residues long. V was pared by 8 bases and J by 0 bases, with 5 bases between. CDR3 sequence: CAIRDSYNEQFF. The CDR3 DNA reads as TGTGCCATCCGGGACTCCTACAATGAGCAGTTCTTC.

About this clone: Other DNA sequences in the sample encode the same CDR3. V is TRBV27 and J is TRBJ2-7; no clear D gene. V lost 2 bases, J lost 0 bases, and 8 bases lay in between. The germline CDR1 and CDR2 sequences are MNHEY and SMNVEV (reference sequence). There are 14 residues in the CDR3. CDR3 loop: CASSLRDTSYEQYF. The CDR3 DNA reads as TGTGCCAGCAGTTTACGCGACACCTCCTACGAGCAGTACTTC.

The sample holds a few counts of this clone. The CDR3 DNA is TGTGCCAGCAGCGCCCTAGTGGGACAGGGTAGCGGTGGCTACACCTTC. This encodes CASSALVGQGSGGYTF. The gene calls are TRBV9 and TRBJ1-2; 9 bases are shared with TRBD1. The germline V gene encodes CDR1 SGDLS and CDR2 YYNGEE. Unmatched junction bases numbered 13, after V lost 3 bases and J lost 7 bases. The CDR3 loop spans 16 amino acids. Using reference TRBV9 and TRBJ1-2 for the parts outside the CDR3, the full variable domain is DSGVTQTPKHLITATGQRVTLRCSPRSGDLSVYWYQQSLDQGLQFLIQYYNGEERAKGNILERFSAQQFPDLHSELNLSSLELGDSALYFCASSALVGQGSGGYTFGSGTRLTVV.

This sequence joins TRBV7-3 and TRBJ2-1, with 7 bases fitting TRBD1. The trim removed 1 base at V and 7 bases at J, leaving 10 bases unmatched. Germline lookup yields CDR1 SGHTA and CDR2 FQGTGA. The CDR3 has 16 amino acids. CDR3 residues: CASSLNRQGRVNEQFF. The CDR3 DNA sequence: TGTGCCAGCAGCTTAAACAGACAGGGTCGGGTTAATGAGCAGTTCTTC. Full variable domain (rest looked up from reference TRBV7-3 and TRBJ2-1): GAGVSQTPSNKVTEKGKYVELRCDPISGHTALYWYRQSLGQGPEFLIYFQGTGAADDSGLPNDRFFAVRPEGSVSTLKIQRTERGDSAVYLCASSLNRQGRVNEQFFGPGTRLTVL.

The gene calls are TRBV7-3 and TRBJ1-3, with a possible D match to TRBD1 (6 bases). This CDR3 is built from 13 residues. V dropped 5 bases and J dropped 4 bases, with 9 bases sitting between them. Germline CDR1 and CDR2: SGHTA and FQGTGA. The CDR3 nucleotides are TGTGCCAGCAGCCCCGGACAGGGAAACACCATATATTTT. Encoded protein: CASSPGQGNTIYF.

This rearrangement joins TRBV9 to TRBJ2-1, with D possibly TRBD2 on 5 matching bases. Germline assignment: CDR1 SGDLS and CDR2 YYNGEE. The CDR3 has 17 residues. The V end was cut by 4 bases, the J end by 0 bases, with 17 bases between. The CDR3 reads CASSPEGRRRSYNEQFF. The DNA for the CDR3 is TGTGCCAGCAGCCCCGAGGGTCGGCGGCGCTCCTACAATGAGCAGTTCTTC.

This chain links TRBV15 with TRBJ1-1; 7 bases are a match to TRBD1. V lost 0 bases to trimming and J lost 8 bases; unmatched junction nucleotides: 3. This CDR3 has 13 residues. Per germline, CDR1 LNHNV and CDR2 YYDKDF (reference sequence). CDR3 coding DNA: TGTGCCACCAGCAGAGATCGGGACAGAGAAGCTTTCTTT. This gives the protein CATSRDRDREAFF.

Details on this clone: Other DNA sequences in this specimen translate into the identical CDR3. The chain has TRBV5-1 and TRBJ2-7; 10 bases align to TRBD1. V shed 0 bases and J 3 bases; nucleotides not matched to a gene: 0. CDR3 size: 14 residues. The V gene's germline CDR1 is SGHRS and CDR2 YFSETQ. The chain's CDR3 is CASSLGTGGYEQYF. CDR3 in DNA: TGCGCCAGCAGCTTGGGGACAGGGGGCTACGAGCAGTACTTC.

The chain combines TRBV5-1 with TRBJ2-2, with 12 bases aligning to TRBD2. After removal of 2 bases from V and 5 bases from J, the junction contained 7 bases not matched to a gene. Germline CDR1 SGHRS, CDR2 YFSETQ. The CDR3 has 17 residues. CDR3 sequence: CASSFPSGGDQTGELFF. The CDR3 DNA sequence: TGCGCCAGCAGCTTCCCTAGCGGGGGGGACCAGACCGGGGAGCTGTTTTTT. The full variable domain, its missing parts supplied by reference TRBV5-1 and TRBJ2-2, is KAGVTQTPRYLIKTRGQQVTLSCSPISGHRSVSWYQQTPGQGLQFLFEYFSETQRNKGNFPGRFSGRQFSNSRSEMNVSTLELGDSALYLCASSFPSGGDQTGELFFGEGSRLTVL.

The V call is TRBV5-6, the J call TRBJ2-7; 10 positions agree with TRBD1. The germline V gene encodes CDR1 SGHDT and CDR2 YYEEEE. The CDR3 covers 14 residues. J gave up 5 bases and V 4 bases, and 6 bases lay outside the gene matches. CDR3 amino acids: CASSTAGTGDEQYF. CDR3 DNA sequence: TGTGCCAGCAGCACCGCCGGGACAGGGGACGAGCAGTACTTC.

The chain combines TRBV6-5 with TRBJ1-4; 7 positions match TRBD1. Germline V lookup: CDR1 MNHEY, CDR2 SVGAGI. V trimming: 5 bases; J trimming: 8 bases; junction bases outside the gene matches: 5. The CDR3 extends over 13 amino acids. CDR3 loop: CASSPTGYEKLFF. DNA for the CDR3: TGTGCCAGCAGTCCGACAGGGTACGAAAAACTGTTTTTT.

This sequence joins TRBV6-1 and TRBJ2-3; tentatively, D is TRBD1 (6 bases). Germline lookup yields CDR1 MNHNS and CDR2 SASEGT. This CDR3 spans 13 amino acids. The germline V and J ends were trimmed by 7 bases and 2 bases, with 10 bases remaining between them. The DNA of the CDR3 is TGTGCCAGCAACAGGGTCCTCACAGATACGCAGTATTTT. Translating gives CASNRVLTDTQYF.

The chain has TRBV11-1 and TRBJ1-3; a possible D gene is TRBD1 (6 bases). The germline V gene has CDR1 SGHAT and CDR2 FQDESV (reference sequence). The CDR3 covers 14 residues. Trimming pared 5 bases from V and 2 bases from J, leaving 10 bases between. The CDR3, as DNA: TGTGCCAGCAGCCCAAACAGGGCTGGAAACACCATATATTTT. Translated: CASSPNRAGNTIYF.

This chain links TRBV7-8 with TRBJ2-7, with D tentatively TRBD2 (6 bases). This CDR3 has 15 amino acids. V was shortened by 4 bases and J by 1 base, with 14 bases between the two germline ends. The V gene's germline CDR1 is SGHVS and CDR2 FQNEAQ. The CDR3 DNA is TGTGCCAGCAGCTCCGGGACTCTCCCTTCCTACGAGCAGTACTTC. It codes for CASSSGTLPSYEQYF.

Here the CDR3 reads CASSYTRDFMFETQYF. Here the CDR3 DNA reads TGTGCCAGCAGTTACACTCGGGACTTCATGTTCGAGACCCAGTACTTC. The chain combines TRBV6-5 with TRBJ2-5, with D perhaps matching TRBD2 (6 bases). The germline gives CDR1 MNHEY, CDR2 SVGAGI. Trimming took 2 bases from V and 5 from J, leaving 18 bases between them. This CDR3 spans 16 amino acids.

The V call is TRBV29-1, the J call TRBJ2-7; 7 positions agree with TRBD2. The CDR3 totals 14 residues. Losses at the gene ends were 6 bases for V and 0 bases for J; bases not matched to a gene: 8. CDR1 is SQVTM, CDR2 ANQGSEA, per germline. CDR3 DNA: TGCAGCGTCCAGTTTGGGGGGGGCTCCTACGAGCAGTACTTC. Translating it yields CSVQFGGGSYEQYF.

The chain combines TRBV7-2 with TRBJ2-5, with D maybe TRBD1 (5 bases). Germline assignment: CDR1 SGHTA and CDR2 FQGNSA. CDR3 size: 15 residues. Between the trimmed V and J ends, which lost 0 bases and 3 bases, there was a span of 11 bases. For the CDR3, the DNA is TGTGCCAGCAGCTTAGCGGCCAGGGAAAAAGAGACCCAGTACTTC. Translating gives CASSLAAREKETQYF.

The chain carries TRBV5-4 and TRBJ2-7; D is unclear. V lost 3 bases, J lost 4 bases, and 8 bases lay in between. The germline CDR1 and CDR2 sequences are SGHNT and YYREEE (reference sequence). The CDR3 is 12 amino acids. The CDR3 region has the DNA TGTGCCAGCAGCTCCTCAGGTTACGAGCAGTACTTC. This encodes CASSSSGYEQYF. Looking up the rest from reference TRBV5-4 and TRBJ2-7 gives the full variable domain: ETGVTQSPTHLIKTRGQQVTLRCSSQSGHNTVSWYQQALGQGPQFIFQYYREEENGRGNFPPRFSGLQFPNYSSELNVNALELDDSALYLCASSSSGYEQYFGPGTRLTVT.

This clone was picked up a small number of times. Germline and junction disagree at one end, which may indicate a read error. The gene calls are TRBV7-7 and TRBJ2-7; TRBD2 matches 9 bases. Germline CDR1 reads SSHAT; CDR2 reads FNYEAQ (reference sequence). The CDR3 consists of 15 residues. CDR3 residues: CASSLSSGDSYEQYF. The DNA of the CDR3 is TGTGCTAGCAGCTTATCTAGCGGGGACTCCTACGAGCAGTACTTC.

This clone has a single count. V usage is TRBV19 and J usage is TRBJ2-7; 8 bases are a match to TRBD1. In germline, CDR1 is LNHDA, CDR2 SQIVND (reference sequence). V shed 5 bases and J 3 bases; nucleotides not matched to a gene: 9. The CDR3 spans 15 residues. The CDR3 region is CASSFGQGPFYEQYF. In DNA form, the CDR3 reads TGTGCCAGTAGTTTCGGACAGGGCCCTTTCTACGAGCAGTACTTC.

This clone was observed once. The chain has TRBV7-3 and TRBJ2-5, with D maybe TRBD2 (5 bases). CDR3 size: 14 residues. The germline CDR1 and CDR2 sequences are SGHTA and FQGTGA. The V gene lost 2 bases and the J gene lost 0 bases, with 7 bases spanning the gap. This chain's CDR3 is CASSLSGYQETQYF. The CDR3 region has the DNA TGTGCCAGCAGCTTATCGGGGTACCAAGAGACCCAGTACTTC.

In this sample, this clone turned up once. The chain combines TRBV6-1 with TRBJ2-3, with a weak D call TRBD1 (6 bases). The CDR3 spans 18 residues. Germline CDR1 and CDR2: MNHNS and SASEGT. V lost 1 base to trimming and J lost 3 bases, with 20 bases between them. The CDR3 bases are TGTGCCAGCAGTGAAGTCTACCCGGACAGCCAGCGTACAGATACGCAGTATTTT. As protein: CASSEVYPDSQRTDTQYF.

The chain links TRBV15 to TRBJ2-1; 11 nucleotides align to TRBD1. The V and J ends lost 3 bases and 4 bases, in that order; junction bases with no gene match: 14. The CDR3 length is 19 residues. Germline CDR1 and CDR2: LNHNV and YYDKDF (reference sequence). DNA for the CDR3: TGTGCCACCAGCAGTGCTCGCTGGGACAGGGGGGGGGAGTACAATGAGCAGTTCTTC. It translates to CATSSARWDRGGEYNEQFF.

This clone was found once. The chain uses TRBV11-2 and TRBJ1-2; D ambiguous. V lost 3 bases, J lost 4 bases, and 6 bases lay in between. CDR1 is SGHAT and CDR2 is FQNNGV in the germline V gene. This CDR3 is built from 12 residues. In DNA form, the CDR3 reads TGTGCCAGCAGCTTTGAGGTCTATGGCTACACCTTC. It translates to CASSFEVYGYTF.

This rearrangement joins TRBV19 to TRBJ2-1; the D gene is possibly TRBD1 (6 bases). The CDR3 totals 17 residues. The germline V gene has CDR1 LNHDA and CDR2 SQIVND (reference sequence). Trimming left V 1 base short and J 0 bases short, with 13 bases between. The CDR3 spells CASSIARGLSSYNEQFF. The CDR3 nucleotides are TGTGCCAGTAGTATAGCCAGGGGTTTAAGCTCCTACAATGAGCAGTTCTTC.

The chain is built from TRBV6-5 and TRBJ1-1; D remains unclear. Germline values: CDR1 MNHEY, CDR2 SVGAGI. V was cut by 2 bases and J by 6 bases, with 16 bases left in between. The CDR3 is 15 residues long. CDR3 loop: CASSYTGMGSAEAFF. The CDR3 DNA reads TGTGCCAGCAGTTACACGGGGATGGGTAGCGCTGAAGCTTTCTTT.